This TCR beta chain was recovered during a study of molecular identifiers for immune sequencing clone quantification. Broader study findings: Shared barcodes on identical TCR molecules could underestimate the sizes of highly expanded clones. More than 99% of effector molecules, versus under 1% of naive-cell molecules, belonged to clones above 20 RNA copies.

Library preparation followed earlier protocols using designated TCR primers. TCRdb re-derived calls from the PCR reads in MiXCR, one entry per CDR3 protein. The table has some 320,000 distinct CDR3 sequences, roughly 23% seen once; the top ten hold 0.7% to 0.9%. Trimming left V 0 bases short and J 0 bases short, with 9 bases between. This CDR3 has 14 residues. CDR1 and CDR2 (germline): DFQATT, SNEGSKA (reference sequence). Between about 19,000 and 1,000,000 sorted cells, with 10%, 30% or 50% RNA, yielded naive CD8 libraries. This clonotype was seen many times. Its specificity is unknown. This rearrangement joins TRBV20-1 to TRBJ2-7; no firm D call. The receptor was isolated from a human donor in good health. Some libraries in this study had Jurkat cell RNA spiked in. Sample: naive CD8+ T cells from blood, with Jurkat cell RNA spiked in. Specified subset: FACS-sorted CD8+CD4-CCR7+CD45RA+ naive T cells. In DNA form, the CDR3 reads TGCAGTGCTAGAGATAGTAGTAGCTCCTACGAGCAGTACTTC. Amino acids: CSARDSSSSYEQYF.